These 12 T cell receptor beta chains share one sample of origin, sequenced in a study of control samples from healthy donors and cancer patients. The method was immunoSEQ multiplex PCR; TCRdb's version includes in-frame clones alone and lacks a portion of them. The table has 70,000 to 85,000 clones, 91% seen once. The sample comprised blood. The receptors originated from a man over 45 in good health.

V and J are TRBV24-1 and TRBJ2-7; D gene ambiguous. CDR1 and CDR2 from the germline V gene are KGHDR and SFDVKD. V was trimmed by 6 bases and J by 6 bases, leaving 17 bases between them. The CDR3 spans 14 residues. In DNA, the CDR3 is TGTGCCACCAGTTCGGTTACTCCCTTGGGCGAGCAGTACTTC. This translates into CATSSVTPLGEQYF.

The chain recombines TRBV6-1 with TRBJ1-5, with 9 nucleotides matching TRBD1. The junction had 19 bases not matched to a gene; V was cut back by 2 bases and J by 14 bases. The CDR3 has 17 residues. CDR1 MNHNS and CDR2 SASEGT come from the germline V gene. The chain's CDR3 is CASSELLGQGLRGAEHF. As DNA, the CDR3 is TGTGCCAGCAGTGAACTCCTGGGACAGGGTTTGAGGGGGGCAGAGCATTTT.

The chain uses TRBV4-3 and TRBJ2-1, with 8 bases that match TRBD2. Germline trimming cut 4 bases from V and 2 bases from J; bases unmatched to any gene: 4. This CDR3 region has 15 residues. The V gene's germline CDR1 is LGHNA and CDR2 YSLEER. CDR3 sequence reads: CASSPSGLAYNEQFF. CDR3 bases: TGCGCCAGCAGCCCCTCGGGACTAGCCTACAATGAGCAGTTCTTC.

J is TRBJ1-1 and V is TRBV19; 10 bases align to TRBD1. This CDR3 is built from 17 residues. V shed 4 bases and J 4 bases; nucleotides not matched to a gene: 12. CDR1 is LNHDA, CDR2 SQIVND, per germline (reference sequence). The DNA of the CDR3 is TGTGCCAGTAGTAGGGACAGGGGTCCACGCCGGAGCACTGAAGCTTTCTTT. Translated, it gives CASSRDRGPRRSTEAFF.

This clone appeared once. The J gene is TRBJ1-1, the V gene TRBV6-2 or TRBV6-3; no clear D gene. Trimming removed 4 bases from V and 3 bases from J, with 9 bases in between. This CDR3 contains 13 residues. Germline V gene lookup returns CDR1 MNHEY and CDR2 SVGEGT. CDR3 region: CASSLELYTEAFF. CDR3 DNA: TGTGCCAGCAGTTTAGAGCTATACACTGAAGCTTTCTTT.

V and J are TRBV24-1 and TRBJ1-5; no definite D call. The CDR3 contains 12 residues. Germline V gene sequence: CDR1 KGHDR, CDR2 SFDVKD. V lost 4 bases and J 4 bases, leaving 4 bases between the germline ends. The CDR3 spells CATSDYNQPQHF. DNA for the CDR3: TGTGCCACCAGTGACTATAATCAGCCCCAGCATTTT.

V is TRBV30 and J is TRBJ1-1; 7 bases match TRBD1. From germline, CDR1 is GTSNPN and CDR2 SVGIG (reference sequence). With 8 bases clipped from V and 6 bases from J, the junction kept 15 bases outside the gene matches. The CDR3 length is 14 residues. The CDR3 DNA reads as TGTGCCGTCGAACAGGGGCCCCTAAGCTCTGAAGCTTTCTTT. This sequence encodes CAVEQGPLSSEAFF. The full variable domain, its missing parts supplied by reference TRBV30 and TRBJ1-1, is SQTIHQWPATLVQPVGSPLSLECTVEGTSNPNLYWYRQAAGRGLQLLFYSVGIGQISSEVPQNLSASRPQDRQFILSSKKLLLSDSGFYLCAVEQGPLSSEAFFGQGTRLTVV.

A single count supports this clone. This rearrangement joins TRBV29-1 to TRBJ1-2; 7 bases fit TRBD1. This CDR3 contains 16 residues. Germline V lookup: CDR1 SQVTM, CDR2 ANQGSEA. After removal of 6 bases from V and 8 bases from J, the junction contained 21 bases not matched to a gene. CDR3 sequence (DNA): TGCAGCGTGCAAGCAACGAGGGACAGCGGATCAGGGGGCTACACCTTC. Its translation is CSVQATRDSGSGGYTF.

This clone was detected only once. The chain joins TRBV7-2 to TRBJ2-3, with D uncertain. The germline V gene has CDR1 SGHTA and CDR2 FQGNSA. This CDR3 is built from 12 residues. The germline V and J ends were trimmed by 5 bases and 2 bases, with 5 bases remaining between them. CDR3 amino acids: CASSLHTDTQYF. CDR3 DNA: TGTGCCAGCAGCCTGCACACAGATACGCAGTATTTT.

The V call is TRBV7-2, the J call TRBJ1-2; no firm D call. There are 11 residues in the CDR3. In germline, CDR1 is SGHTA, CDR2 FQGNSA. The germline V and J ends were trimmed by 7 bases and 6 bases, with 9 bases remaining between them. The CDR3 nucleotides read TGTGCCAGCACGGAAAGGGATGGCTACACCTTC. Translating it yields CASTERDGYTF.

This sequence joins TRBV6-1 and TRBJ1-2, with D possibly being TRBD1 (6 bases). Per germline, CDR1 MNHNS and CDR2 SASEGT. The CDR3 consists of 15 residues. The ends were cut back, 3 bases at V and 5 bases at J, with 16 bases in the middle. CDR3 sequence reads: CASSERGGLGYGYTF. The CDR3, as DNA: TGTGCCAGCAGTGAGAGGGGGGGCTTAGGGTATGGCTACACCTTC.

This clone occurred once. CDR3: CASSPSRASTDTQYF. CDR3 nucleotide sequence: TGTGCCAGCTCACCATCGAGGGCTAGCACAGATACGCAGTATTTT. V gene TRBV18 combines with J gene TRBJ2-3; possible D gene TRBD2, 5 bases. Per the germline V gene, CDR1 is KGHSH and CDR2 is LQKENI. This CDR3 comprises 15 residues. With 2 bases removed from V and 0 bases from J, the gap between germline ends came to 9 bases.